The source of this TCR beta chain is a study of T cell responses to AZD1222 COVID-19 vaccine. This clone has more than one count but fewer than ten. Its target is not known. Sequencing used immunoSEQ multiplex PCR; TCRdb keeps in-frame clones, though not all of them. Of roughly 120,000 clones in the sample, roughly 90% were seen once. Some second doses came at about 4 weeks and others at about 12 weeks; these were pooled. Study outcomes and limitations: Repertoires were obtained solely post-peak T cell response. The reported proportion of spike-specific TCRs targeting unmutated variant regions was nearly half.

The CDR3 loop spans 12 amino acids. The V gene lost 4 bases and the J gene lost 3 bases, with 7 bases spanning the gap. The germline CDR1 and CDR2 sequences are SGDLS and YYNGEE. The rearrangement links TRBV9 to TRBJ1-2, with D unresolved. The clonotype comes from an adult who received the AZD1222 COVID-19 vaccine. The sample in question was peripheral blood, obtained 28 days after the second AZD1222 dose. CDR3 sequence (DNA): TGTGCCAGCAGCCGCACCTACTATGGCTACACCTTC. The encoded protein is CASSRTYYGYTF.